The TCR beta chain described here comes from a study of response to subunit inactivated influenza vaccine. Overall study findings and caveats: With each seasonal influenza vaccination, the authors suggested, few new T cells are recruited.

MiXCR, applied by TCRdb to the RT-PCR reads, yields one record per CDR3 protein. The sample has roughly 780,000 distinct CDR3 sequences; about a fifth are singletons. The CDR3 has 16 residues. V shed 5 bases, J shed 4 bases, and the junction held 8 bases outside the gene matches. This clonotype was seen a few times. The antigen remains unidentified. This specimen was PBMCs from blood, taken 5 to 6 days after vaccination. The TCR originated in a middle-aged man who received an inactivated influenza vaccine. The chain links TRBV12-3 or TRBV12-4 to TRBJ2-2; TRBD1 aligns across 9 bases. CDR3 in DNA: TGTGCCAGCAGTGTAGGGACAGGGATTGGCACCGGGGAGCTGTTTTTT. It encodes CASSVGTGIGTGELFF.